This TCR beta chain was captured by sequencing in a study of cytomegalovirus exposure and HLA in healthy donors (dated by TCRdb to the late 2010s). At the level of the whole study: According to an earlier analysis of several hundred of the donors, some 180 million T cells yielded 90 million to 140 million unique TCR beta sequences and approximately 280 Gb of sequence data. An early release covering roughly 580 HLA-typed donors comprised approximately 290 gigabases of sequencing data and around 85 million unique TCR sequences. Of the roughly 400 genotyped donors, over 80% were placed in the genetic ancestry cluster associated with self-reported Caucasian donors. The aim of the study was to test whether cataloging public T cell receptors could identify signatures of past pathogen exposure. The study used immunosequencing to profile the T cell repertoires of 666 subjects and linked those repertoires to cytomegalovirus serostatus. Along with the roughly 670-subject first cohort, a separate validation cohort of some 130 different subjects was used. High-throughput TCR immunosequencing, statistical association of individual TCRs with disease status, and machine learning were combined to predict cytomegalovirus infection status. To study patterns of TCR occurrence, a later analysis re-analyzed previously published TCR beta repertoires from 600 to 750 donors and added high-resolution HLA genotyping. In the later analysis, no new phenotypic data were used to find candidate immune exposures; instead, reliance was placed on TCR beta sequences and their occurrence across donors. To decide whether each TCR beta V gene segment behaved as functional or pseudogenic, an earlier analysis of some 570 of the donors relied on high-throughput TCR beta sequencing. Donor age, sex, ethnicity and CMV serostatus were collected together with the repertoire data. A later genetic analysis took genome-wide SNP genotypes for about 65% of the 666 donors and used that subset as a discovery cohort. Every discovery cohort repertoire had been produced on one sequencing platform. Both class I and class II loci were covered by HLA typing, at four-digit resolution. Typing coverage differed by locus: A, B, C, DRB1 and DQB1 were typed in roughly 629-630 donors, DQA1 in approximately 520, DPA1 in some 610, and DPB1 in around 440. Because of strong linkage in the cohort, four to six DR-DQ haplotypes were treated as single units for association and clustering. Among a few hundred genotyped donors of the cohort, an average of roughly 240,000 unique TCR beta nucleotide sequences were sequenced per donor, roughly a sixth of them non-productive. The paper's findings and limits, for the study overall: Broadly in line with IMGT annotations, most TCR beta V segments showed up in productive rearrangements about 87% or about 30% of the time in an earlier analysis of some 590 of the donors. In a later analysis, TCR association rates were found to vary across HLA loci, with the most associated TCRs seen for DRB1 alleles and the fewest for HLA-C alleles. In the study, approximately 160 TCR beta chains were listed as associated with cytomegalovirus. Some IMGT-functional V segments, including TRBV6-2 and TRBV6-3, could not be told apart with the 87-base-pair reads, so those segments were excluded. A further reported finding was that TCR beta sequences accurately predicted the HLA-A and HLA-B alleles for most subjects in the first cohort. Some 15 rarely observed V segments, including chromosome 9 orphons, were excluded from the earlier analysis of just under 600 of the donors because counts were too low. Correlated functional status among segregating V segments might be attributable to linkage disequilibrium, but an unknown experimental factor could not be ruled out. HLA typing was unavailable for some donors at each locus, so association tests used only the typed subset. Compared with equally common non-associated chains, HLA-associated TCR beta chains in a later analysis were more clonally expanded and had lower generation probabilities. According to a later analysis, parvovirus B19, influenza, CMV and Epstein-Barr virus appeared linked to several top co-occurrence clusters. At a false discovery rate of 0.05, a later analysis linked 16,951 TCR beta sequences to specific HLA alleles. The classifier was reported to diagnose cytomegalovirus status with high specificity and sensitivity in both the original cohort and the validation cohort. While some public TCRs were present in many individuals, most TCR sequences turned up only very rarely across donors. Roughly uniform sequencing depth across donors was assumed in presence/absence analyses, although this assumption may not hold. The cohort was sequenced for TCR beta chains only, and without alpha or paired-chain data the features that could be detected were limited. The authors suggested that the approach could potentially be extended to other disease states and immunological phenotypes. The only immune exposure information available for the cohort was CMV serostatus. According to a later analysis, most CMV-associated TCR beta chains appeared to be HLA-restricted, and the HLA associations seemed to be driven largely by CMV exposure. A cluster of highly shared sequence variants was judged likely to represent a technical artifact of the sequencing pipeline. According to a later genetic analysis, donors in an Asian-associated ancestry cluster had fewer N-insertions in productive TCRs than the approximately 650-donor mean. A few of the identified cytomegalovirus-associated TCR beta chains were confirmed in vitro to be specific for cytomegalovirus antigens. V-gene and J-gene trimming of TCR beta chains was associated with a missense DCLRE1C variant in a later genetic analysis, and the association was replicated in an independent cohort. When HLA alleles, especially DR and DQ, strongly co-occurred, attributing TCR associations to individual alleles was difficult.

Turning to this clone: No antigen is known for it. Nothing much larger sits one base from this clone, and base qualities are not available.

The CDR3 starts with the cysteine, ends with the phenylalanine, and has 15 residues. Solely the CDR3 DNA is kept, with 45 bases framed from the first base. Between the V and J ends, shortened by 1 base and 6 bases respectively, the junction contains 13 bases. CDR1 and CDR2, per the germline V gene, are SGHVS and FNYEAQ. The cohort was made up of 666 healthy bone marrow donors. All cohort members were sampled while nominally healthy, although unrecorded immune exposures were likely present. The donor was CMV seropositive and was included in the group of 250 to 350 seropositive cohort members. A peripheral blood sample was provided by each donor, and peripheral blood mononuclear cells were used for TCR beta sequencing. Genomic DNA extraction from the blood cell samples was performed with the Qiagen DNeasy Blood Extraction Kit. The receptor library was made with the immunoSEQ multiplex PCR assay. For the multiplex PCR, a mixture combining 60 forward primers for TCR Vbeta segments and 13 reverse primers for TCR Jbeta segments was used. A multiplex PCR assay on genomic DNA amplified the CDR3 region of rearranged TCR beta genes. The Illumina HiSeq System was used to sequence the amplified TCR beta libraries as 87-base-pair reads. In the source study's methods: A later analysis counted about 80 million unique TCR beta chains across the 550 to 700 repertoires, and roughly 10 million of these chains were shared by at least two donors. Raw reads were error-corrected and collapsed into unique sequences with a nearest-neighbor algorithm that merged closely related sequences to remove PCR and sequencing errors. To assign V, D and J gene segments, CDR3 sequences were aligned to IMGT reference sequences. For a sequence to be retained, at least a six-nucleotide match to both a V gene segment and a J gene segment was required. A rearrangement counted as productive if the CDR3 had no stop codons and remained in frame with V and J, and every other rearrangement counted as non-productive. Following IMGT convention, CDR3 was defined as the stretch from the second conserved V-encoded cysteine up to the conserved J-encoded phenylalanine. The earlier analysis of about 640 of the donors excluded any sequence lacking an unambiguous match to a single V gene segment. In an earlier analysis of 587 of the donors, V segments were called functional above 56.7% productive rearrangements and were called segregating when the between-donor standard deviation exceeded 5%. A statistical classification framework was built for diagnosing cytomegalovirus status from the catalog of TCR beta chain sequences. V and J gene assignment, in a later analysis, came from comparing TCR nucleotide sequences with IMGT/GENE-DB human TR gene sequences. A later analysis assigned CDR3 sequences and most-parsimonious VDJ recombination scenarios with the TCRdist pipeline. In a later analysis, each TCR beta chain was defined by its CDR3 amino acid sequence together with its V-gene family, and reads lacking a unique V-gene family were excluded. A later analysis removed roughly 590 highly shared, low-generation-probability nucleotide sequences to deal with suspected cross-contamination and a sequencing artifact. A later analysis calculated a clonal expansion index for each public chain from normalized within-repertoire ranks of inferred template counts. In a later analysis, generation probabilities were computed using a VDJ recombination model fitted to out-of-frame rearrangements, and the results were checked against IGoR. Hypergeometric tests were used in a later analysis to score TCR-TCR, TCR-HLA and TCR-CMV co-occurrence, with a repertoire-size bias correction applied to the TCR pairs. In a later analysis, false discovery rates were estimated by permuting HLA or CMV assignments 20 times. A later analysis grouped co-occurring TCRs with DBSCAN, adding TCRdist sequence similarity when clustering within HLA-allele-positive subsets. Co-occurrence clustering excluded repertoires with fewer than 30,000 or more than 120,000 public chains, plus five with anomalous nucleotide sharing. In its TCRdb copy, this immuneACCESS table keeps in-frame sequences only and misses some clones. Where compared with another copy, unresolved V genes explain less than half of these, and the others have no known cause. V, J and clone size are taken as reported in that table, and D and trimming were inferred from the DNA itself. The sample includes some 170,000 clones, with 80% observed a single time. 9.5% to 10% of the sample rests with the top ten.

The rearranged segments are TRBV7-6 and TRBJ2-1; the D region possibly corresponds to TRBD2 (6 bases align). Sequencing was done on a sample of PBMCs. The receptor comes from a man between 18 and 29 years old in good health and CMV-seropositive. CDR3 protein: CASSLGWARGNEQFF. The DNA sequence reads TGTGCCAGCAGCTTAGGGTGGGCGCGGGGCAATGAGCAGTTCTTC.